The following is a T cell receptor (beta chain) sequence with its context. The data originate from a study of blood T cell repertoires in COVID-19. Across the whole study: T cells, B-cell-depleted T cells, or PBMCs supplied cDNA or gDNA.

Produced via immunoSEQ multiplex PCR; TCRdb's table is partial and in-frame only. The table lists around 300,000 clones, 85% to 90% of them singletons. CDR3 length equals 16 residues. Sequencing used peripheral blood. The chain couples TRBV21-1 to TRBJ2-2; the DNA was not compared with TRBD2, the D call given in the table. TRBV21-1 is listed as a pseudogene. The sequence was collected from a human donor in a cohort sampled during active COVID-19. The CDR3 DNA follows: TGTGCCAGCAGCGAGGGACTAGCGAGTTCCACCGGGGAGCTGTTTTTT. Translation: CASSEGLASSTGELFF.